This TCR beta chain was identified during a study of cytomegalovirus exposure and HLA in healthy donors. The study's findings and limits: Being indistinguishable, some V segments were excluded, TRBV6-2 and TRBV6-3 among them. Within an earlier analysis, most TCR beta V segments proved productive either about 90% or about 30% of the time. Later analysis placed DRB1 highest and HLA-C lowest in TCR association rates, which differed by HLA locus.

PCR employed 60 Vbeta and 13 Jbeta primers. The repertoire was sequenced with immunoSEQ multiplex PCR; TCRdb's copy has only in-frame clones and lacks some. The ten top clones account for roughly 3.5%, within a sample of under 100,000 clones. A remark on this clone: Its matching antigen is unknown.

The V gene end was trimmed by 4 bases and the J gene end by 6 bases; junction bases not matched to a gene: 9. Germline V lookup: CDR1 SGHRS, CDR2 YFSETQ. The length of the CDR3 is 15 residues. The sequenced sample was PBMCs. The TCR originated in a woman younger than 45 in good health and CMV-seronegative. The V and J genes are TRBV5-1 and TRBJ2-2; 7 nucleotides line up with TRBD2. The CDR3 DNA follows: TGCGCCAGCAGCATGACTAGCCCGAAGGCCGGGGAGCTGTTTTTT. Translation: CASSMTSPKAGELFF.